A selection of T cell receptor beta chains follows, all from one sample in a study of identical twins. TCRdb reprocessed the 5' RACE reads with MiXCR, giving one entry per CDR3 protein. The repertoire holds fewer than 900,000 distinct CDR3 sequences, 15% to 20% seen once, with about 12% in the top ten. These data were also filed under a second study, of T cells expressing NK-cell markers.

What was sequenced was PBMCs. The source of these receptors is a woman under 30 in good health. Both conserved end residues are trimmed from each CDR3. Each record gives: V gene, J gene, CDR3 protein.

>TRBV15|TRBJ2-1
ATKSGTSSYNEQF
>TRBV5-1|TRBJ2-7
ASGLAGSYEQY
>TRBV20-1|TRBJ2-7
SAISGQGPYEQY
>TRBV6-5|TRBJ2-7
ASSYSIGDYEQY
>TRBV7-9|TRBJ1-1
ASSSMGQGWEAF
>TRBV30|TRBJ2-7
AWLTSSYEQY
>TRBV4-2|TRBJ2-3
ASGGTDRTDTQY
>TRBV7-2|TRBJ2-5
ASSLVITSETQY
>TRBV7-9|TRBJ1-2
ASSLWGVDGYT
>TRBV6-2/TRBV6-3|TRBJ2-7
ASSYSRYGSLTYEQY
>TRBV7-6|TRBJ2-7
ASSTPDRDEQY
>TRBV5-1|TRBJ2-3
ASSSGLAGGTDTQY
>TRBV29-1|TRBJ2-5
SVRRPGGGETQY
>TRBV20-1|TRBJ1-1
SAGTGREFRAF
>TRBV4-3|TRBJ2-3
ASSHRGTGDGTDTQY
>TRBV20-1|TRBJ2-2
SASRQGASAGELF
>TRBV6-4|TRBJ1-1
ASSPSYREGEAF
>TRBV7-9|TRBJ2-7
ASSFGPGEQY
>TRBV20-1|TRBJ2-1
SASGDNEQF
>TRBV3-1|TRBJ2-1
ASSQDVTSHEQF
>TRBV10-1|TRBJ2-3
ASSPYTGNTQY
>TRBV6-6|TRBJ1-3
ASSYNRGPGNTIY